A selection of T cell receptor beta chains follows, all from one sample in a study of cytotoxic CD8 clonotypes in ibrutinib-treated CLL. This table comes from immunoSEQ multiplex PCR, and its TCRdb copy is limited to in-frame clones, with some not included. Here the sample spans approximately 7,100 clones, around four fifths being singletons. The specimen was PBMCs, collected before ibrutinib treatment. These TCRs come from a human donor with chronic lymphocytic leukemia. Both conserved end residues are part of each CDR3. A D gene is named only where the DNA matches it firmly. For some rows the clone size is stated as once, few or many, or as a class when expanded; others skip it.

v_call,j_call,clone_size,d_call,cdr3_nt,cdr3_aa
TRBV5-1,TRBJ2-7,once,TRBD2,TGCGCCAGCAGCTTGGGACTAGCGGGTGCCGGCGAGCAGTACTTC,CASSLGLAGAGEQYF
TRBV5-1,TRBJ2-4,-,TRBD1,TGCGCCAGCAGCGGCGGACAGGCAGCGGACATTCAGTACTTC,CASSGGQAADIQYF
TRBV4-3,TRBJ2-3,-,-,TGCGCCAGCAGCCAAGCTGGGGGCTGGACAGATACGCAGTATTTT,CASSQAGGWTDTQYF
TRBV6-1,TRBJ1-1,-,-,TGTGCCAGCAGTGAAACCCTGGACAGCGGCACTGAAGCTTTCTTT,CASSETLDSGTEAFF
TRBV7-2,TRBJ1-1,-,-,TGTGCCAGCAGCGTTCAGGGGAACACTGAAGCTTTCTTT,CASSVQGNTEAFF
TRBV4-3,TRBJ2-3,-,TRBD2,TGCGCCAGCAGCCAAGCCTACCGGACTAGCGGGCCACGGGATACGCAGTATTTT,CASSQAYRTSGPRDTQYF
TRBV5-1,TRBJ2-5,-,-,TGCGCCAGCAGCTGGGAGCTGGGGAACCAAGAGACCCAGTACTTC,CASSWELGNQETQYF
TRBV7-2,TRBJ1-4,-,-,TGTGCCAGCAGCTTAAGAAGAACTAATGAAAAACTGTTTTTT,CASSLRRTNEKLFF
TRBV27,TRBJ2-7,-,TRBD2,TGTGCCAGCAGTCCCCGGACTAGCGATCCCTACGAGCAGTACTTC,CASSPRTSDPYEQYF
TRBV5-6,TRBJ2-1,-,-,TGTGCCAGCAGCTTGGATGCGGGGGCCACCTACAATGAGCAGTTCTTC,CASSLDAGATYNEQFF